These 28 T cell receptor beta chains came from one sample sequenced in a study of T cells in localized non-small cell lung cancer. Assay: immunoSEQ multiplex PCR; the TCRdb copy retains only in-frame clones and omits some. The sample carries over a thousand clones, about a fifth recorded once. The input for sequencing was normal lung tissue next to the tumor, taken before any cancer treatment. The receptors derive from a female donor aged 60 or older with stage I lung adenocarcinoma.

This clone turned up a few times. The J gene is TRBJ2-7, the V gene TRBV9; 8 bases match TRBD1. Germline V gene lookup returns CDR1 SGDLS and CDR2 YYNGEE. The CDR3 extends over 15 amino acids. The junction had 5 bases not matched to a gene; V was cut back by 0 bases and J by 3 bases. This CDR3 is CASSVGSGGGYEQYF. For the CDR3, the DNA is TGTGCCAGCAGCGTAGGTTCAGGGGGCGGCTACGAGCAGTACTTC.

The genes are TRBV5-1 and TRBJ1-1; 9 bases match TRBD1. The V gene end was trimmed by 4 bases and the J gene end by 3 bases; junction bases not matched to a gene: 7. This CDR3 contains 15 residues. Germline loops: CDR1 SGHRS, CDR2 YFSETQ. The CDR3 sequence is CASSEQGAWDTEAFF. For the CDR3, the DNA is TGCGCCAGCAGCGAACAGGGGGCTTGGGACACTGAAGCTTTCTTT. The full variable domain, in which reference TRBV5-1 and TRBJ1-1 provide the parts outside the CDR3, is KAGVTQTPRYLIKTRGQQVTLSCSPISGHRSVSWYQQTPGQGLQFLFEYFSETQRNKGNFPGRFSGRQFSNSRSEMNVSTLELGDSALYLCASSEQGAWDTEAFFGQGTRLTVV.

The V gene is TRBV11-3, the J gene TRBJ2-5, with TRBD1 matching over 7 bases. CDR1 is SGHNT and CDR2 is YENEEA in the germline V gene. V lost 5 bases and J lost 5; bases outside the gene matches: 11. This CDR3 region has 15 residues. CDR3 region: CASSTLTGRRETQYF. CDR3 DNA: TGTGCCAGCAGCACTCTGACAGGGCGGAGGGAGACCCAGTACTTC.

By share, this clone ranks as medium-sized. The chain links TRBV9 to TRBJ2-1; TRBD2 is a possible D gene (6 bases). Germline-derived CDR1 and CDR2 are SGDLS and YYNGEE. Trimming removed 4 bases at V and 8 bases at J, with 13 bases between. The CDR3 sequence is 13 residues long. For the CDR3, the DNA is TGTGCCAGCAGCCGGGACTTGGGAGATGAGCAGTTCTTC. This translates into CASSRDLGDEQFF.

The chain employs TRBV14 and TRBJ1-3; D might be TRBD1 (5 bases). Germline V gives CDR1 SGHDN, CDR2 FVKESK. This CDR3 comprises 16 residues. Trimming pared 4 bases from V and 4 bases from J, leaving 17 bases between. CDR3 sequence: CASSPTRRTGGNTIYF. The CDR3 bases are TGTGCCAGCAGCCCAACTCGACGAACAGGAGGAAACACCATATATTTT.

The chain couples TRBV18 to TRBJ1-4, with 9 bases lining up with TRBD1. The CDR3 loop spans 17 amino acids. CDR1 is KGHSH and CDR2 is LQKENI in the germline V gene. The junction had 6 bases not matched to a gene; V was cut back by 1 base and J by 3 bases. The CDR3 spells CASSPRPRQGANEKLFF. CDR3 bases: TGTGCCAGCTCACCACGACCCCGACAGGGGGCTAATGAAAAACTGTTTTTT.

By share of the sample, this clone is hyperexpanded. V is TRBV11-3 and J is TRBJ2-3; 11 positions agree with TRBD2. The CDR3 loop spans 18 amino acids. Germline loops: CDR1 SGHNT, CDR2 YENEEA. J was trimmed by 3 bases and V by 2 bases; bases with no gene match: 10. The CDR3 nucleotides are TGTGCCAGCAGCTTAATGGTAGCGGGAGGGCCTAGTACAGATACGCAGTATTTT. This gives the protein CASSLMVAGGPSTDTQYF.

In its sample, this clone was seen a few times. The sample has other DNA sequences that encode this CDR3 too. CDR3 sequence: CASSFLAGTDTQYF. The CDR3 DNA is TGTGCCAGCAGTTTTCTAGCGGGGACAGATACGCAGTATTTT. The chain carries TRBV28 and TRBJ2-3; TRBD2 agrees at 9 bases. The CDR3 is made up of 14 amino acids. The V gene's germline CDR1 is MDHEN and CDR2 SYDVKM. J lost 3 bases, V lost 3 bases, and 1 base had no gene match.

The V gene is TRBV18, the J gene TRBJ1-4; 8 bases are a match to TRBD1. Germline V gene sequence: CDR1 KGHSH, CDR2 LQKENI. The length of the CDR3 is 15 residues. J lost 8 bases, V lost 0 bases, and 5 bases had no gene match. CDR3 protein: CASSPPDRDREKLFF. DNA of the CDR3: TGTGCCAGCTCACCACCGGACAGGGATCGGGAAAAACTGTTTTTT.

The V gene is TRBV6-8, the J gene TRBJ2-7; the match to TRBD1 covers 10 bases. Germline values: CDR1 MNHGY, CDR2 SAAAGT. The V gene end was trimmed by 5 bases and the J gene end by 0 bases; junction bases not matched to a gene: 4. The CDR3 totals 15 residues. CDR3 bases: TGTGCCAGCAGTGCGGACAGGGGGATCTCCTACGAGCAGTACTTC. Protein sequence: CASSADRGISYEQYF.

This clone has a handful of counts. At one of its ends the junction is not consistent with the germline gene, which may arise from a read error. The genes are TRBV11-3 and TRBJ1-3; 7 positions agree with TRBD1. Germline values: CDR1 SGHNT, CDR2 YENEEA. This CDR3 comprises 15 residues. The CDR3 sequence is CASSLDRAAGNTIYF. The CDR3 DNA sequence: TGTGCCAGCAGCCTAGACAGGGCCGCTGGAAACACCATATATTTT.

This clone is large by share. The CDR3 nucleotides read TGTGCCAGTGCTTATAACTCTGGAAACACCATATATTTT. It codes for CASAYNSGNTIYF. V and J are TRBV19 and TRBJ1-3; unclear D gene. Looked up from germline, CDR1 is LNHDA and CDR2 is SQIVND (reference sequence). The germline V and J ends were trimmed by 8 bases and 0 bases, with 8 bases remaining between them. CDR3 length: 13 residues.

This clone has only one observation. V is TRBV14 and J is TRBJ2-6; TRBD1 agrees at 7 bases. The trim removed 6 bases at V and 0 bases at J, leaving 2 bases unmatched. The CDR3 is made up of 15 amino acids. Germline V gene sequence: CDR1 SGHDN, CDR2 FVKESK. The CDR3 reads CASRAGGSGANVLTF. DNA for the CDR3: TGTGCCAGCAGGGCAGGGGGCTCTGGGGCCAACGTCCTGACTTTC.

The table lists this clone with a few counts. The chain couples TRBV11-3 to TRBJ1-1, with 7 bases identical to TRBD1. Germline V lookup: CDR1 SGHNT, CDR2 YENEEA. The CDR3 totals 14 residues. V shed 5 bases, J shed 1 base, and the junction held 4 bases outside the gene matches. This chain's CDR3 is CASSLDRENTEAFF. CDR3 bases: TGTGCCAGCAGCCTTGACAGGGAGAACACTGAAGCTTTCTTT.

This chain joins TRBV30 and TRBJ2-4; 7 positions agree with TRBD2. This CDR3 has 18 amino acids. The germline CDR1 and CDR2 sequences are GTSNPN and SVGIG (reference sequence). Trimming took 2 bases from V and 0 from J; bases not matched to a gene: 13. CDR3 sequence (DNA): TGTGCCTGGAGTTCCTTAACTAGCGTTCTAATAGCCAAAAACATTCAGTACTTC. This codes for CAWSSLTSVLIAKNIQYF.

Only a few counts were recorded for this clone. The chain couples TRBV1 to TRBJ2-7; the D call of TRBD2 is as the table states it, not checked on the DNA. TRBV1 represents a pseudogene. The CDR3 contains 18 residues. The CDR3 sequence is CASSQDPAGVTSSYEQYF. Written as DNA, the CDR3 is TGCGCCAGCAGCCAAGATCCCGCGGGGGTGACATCCTCCTACGAGCAGTACTTC.

The chain employs TRBV18 and TRBJ1-1; D remains unclear. The germline CDR1 and CDR2 sequences are KGHSH and LQKENI. The CDR3 loop spans 13 amino acids. The ends were cut back, 5 bases at V and 8 bases at J, with 15 bases in the middle. CDR3 amino acids: CASSSLMLGEAFF. The CDR3 coding sequence is TGTGCCAGCTCATCACTCATGCTGGGGGAAGCTTTCTTT.

By sample share, this clone is large. Compared with germline, one end of the junction differs, possibly owing to a read error. The genes are TRBV10-3 and TRBJ2-3; D may match TRBD1 or TRBD2 (6 bases each). This CDR3 is 16 amino acids long. CDR1 is ENHRY, CDR2 SYGVKD, per germline. The CDR3 spells CAISESRGLNTDTQYF. In nucleotides, the CDR3 is TGTGCCATCAGCGAGTCTCGGGGGCTAAACACAGATACGCAGTATTTT.

This chain joins TRBV6-8 and TRBJ2-2; no reliable D call. V was cut by 0 bases and J by 3 bases, with 5 bases left in between. Germline CDR1 is MNHGY and CDR2 is SAAAGT. The CDR3 has 14 amino acids. The CDR3 nucleotides read TGTGCCAGCAGTTACTCCGGCGACACCGGGGAGCTGTTTTTT. Protein: CASSYSGDTGELFF.

This clone is medium-sized. V is TRBV9 and J is TRBJ2-3, with 7 bases that match TRBD1. The CDR3 covers 12 residues. From germline, CDR1 is SGDLS and CDR2 YYNGEE. With 6 bases clipped from V and 8 bases from J, the junction kept 6 bases outside the gene matches. The DNA for the CDR3 is TGTGCCAGCACCAACGAGGGGGCTACGCAGTATTTT. This encodes CASTNEGATQYF.

The chain joins TRBV6-8 to TRBJ2-3, with 11 positions matching TRBD2. J lost 4 bases, V lost 0 bases, and 9 bases had no gene match. This CDR3 comprises 18 residues. CDR1 and CDR2 from the germline V gene are MNHGY and SAAAGT. CDR3 sequence: CASSYSFIAGGPSDTQYF. The CDR3, as DNA: TGTGCCAGCAGTTACTCCTTTATAGCGGGAGGGCCTTCAGATACGCAGTATTTT.

This chain joins TRBV28 and TRBJ1-1; D is ambiguous. The V end was cut by 3 bases, the J end by 6 bases, with 14 bases between. CDR1 MDHEN and CDR2 SYDVKM come from the germline V gene. This CDR3 spans 14 amino acids. CDR3 amino acids: CASSFFQSRAEAFF. CDR3 sequence (DNA): TGTGCCAGCAGTTTTTTCCAGTCCAGAGCTGAAGCTTTCTTT. Using reference TRBV28 and TRBJ1-1 for the parts outside the CDR3, the full variable domain is DVKVTQSSRYLVKRTGEKVFLECVQDMDHENMFWYRQDPGLGLRLIYFSYDVKMKEKGDIPEGYSVSREKKERFSLILESASTNQTSMYLCASSFFQSRAEAFFGQGTRLTVV.

The chain has TRBV28 and TRBJ2-5, with no clear D. The CDR3 contains 13 residues. V gave up 5 bases and J gave up 2 bases, with 9 bases separating them. CDR1 and CDR2 from the germline V gene are MDHEN and SYDVKM. CDR3 region: CASSARLQETQYF. CDR3 coding DNA: TGTGCCAGCAGTGCTCGACTTCAAGAGACCCAGTACTTC.

This clone has just a few counts. The chain links TRBV11-3 to TRBJ2-7; TRBD1 might be the D (6 bases). The CDR3 runs to 15 residues. Per germline, CDR1 SGHNT and CDR2 YENEEA. Between the trimmed V and J ends, which lost 5 bases and 1 base, there was a span of 15 bases. CDR3 region: CASSPGDKGSYEQYF. The CDR3 DNA is TGTGCCAGCAGCCCCGGGGACAAGGGTTCCTACGAGCAGTACTTC.

A few counts support this clone. The rearrangement links TRBV28 to TRBJ2-1; D is perhaps TRBD1 or TRBD2 (5 bases each). The ends were cut back, 6 bases at V and 10 bases at J, with 16 bases in the middle. This CDR3 comprises 13 residues. The germline V gene has CDR1 MDHEN and CDR2 SYDVKM. The CDR3 reads CASSRTWGSEQFF. The CDR3 DNA is TGTGCCAGCAGCCGTACTTGGGGGAGCGAGCAGTTCTTC. Drawing the rest from reference TRBV28 and TRBJ2-1, the complete variable domain is DVKVTQSSRYLVKRTGEKVFLECVQDMDHENMFWYRQDPGLGLRLIYFSYDVKMKEKGDIPEGYSVSREKKERFSLILESASTNQTSMYLCASSRTWGSEQFFGPGTRLTVL.

Only a few counts were recorded for this clone. The read ends 1 residue early relative to the CDR3; the germline J gene fills the gap. The chain combines TRBV10-3 with TRBJ2-1; TRBD2 might be the D (5 bases). Per germline, CDR1 ENHRY and CDR2 SYGVKD. Trimming pared 2 bases from V and 0 bases from J, leaving 14 bases between. CDR3 length equals 17 residues. The CDR3 reads CAISEPGRSTSYNEQFF. The part of the CDR3 DNA that was read is TGTGCCATCAGTGAGCCGGGAAGGTCGACCTCCTACAATGAGCAGTTC.

CDR3: CASSLDDGITDTQYF. CDR3 bases: TGTGCCAGCAGTTTAGATGACGGTATCACAGATACGCAGTATTTT. The genes are TRBV28 and TRBJ2-3; no definite D call. The CDR3 has 15 residues. V was shortened by 2 bases and J by 2 bases, with 11 bases between the two germline ends. Per germline, CDR1 MDHEN and CDR2 SYDVKM.

This chain uses TRBV14 with TRBJ2-7; D is unclear. Trimming removed 1 base at V and 1 base at J, with 11 bases between. The CDR3 length is 15 residues. Germline assignment: CDR1 SGHDN and CDR2 FVKESK. CDR3 nucleotides: TGTGCCAGCAGCCAAGGGCAGGCGTGGTCCTACGAGCAGTACTTC. This gives the protein CASSQGQAWSYEQYF.